This paragraph covers one T cell receptor (beta chain) sequence. No antigen is known for it. The same CDR3 arises from other DNA sequences in this sample as well. Evenly divided among several immunoSEQ plates was the genomic DNA of each subset. Produced via immunoSEQ multiplex PCR; TCRdb's table is partial and in-frame only. The sample shows some 1,900,000 clones, approximately 94% of them seen only once. Germline lookup yields CDR1 MNHEY and CDR2 SMNVEV (reference sequence). V was shortened by 4 bases and J by 0 bases, with 7 bases between the two germline ends. CDR3 length equals 13 residues. This record belongs to a study of shared clonotypes between healthy human individuals. Study-level background: Donors, aged 18 to 49, were a couple of women and three men.

Study-wide points: Sharing of clonotypes among donors was expected to vary with sequencing depth.

Naive CD8 populations comprised CD45RO-negative cells positively selected for CCR7, excluding terminally differentiated effector memory CD45RA+ cells. The receptor's source is a man younger than 30 in good health. The chain couples TRBV27 to TRBJ2-7; perhaps TRBD2 as D (5 bases). Sequenced sample: naive CD8+ T cells sorted from blood. CDR3 nucleotide sequence: TGTGCCAGCAGTTACGGGGACTCCTACGAGCAGTACTTC. Protein sequence: CASSYGDSYEQYF.